Below, 16 T cell receptor beta chains from the same sample are listed, as sequenced in a study of response to subunit inactivated influenza vaccine. TCRdb analysed the RT-PCR reads with MiXCR anew, one entry per CDR3 protein. The sample holds about 800,000 distinct CDR3 sequences, around 21% seen once. The sequencing used PBMCs from blood, collected 5 days after vaccination. The receptor set was obtained from a man in his forties or fifties who received an inactivated influenza vaccine.

The J gene is TRBJ2-6, the V gene TRBV7-3, with D possibly matching TRBD2 (5 bases). The V end lost 4 bases, the J end lost 5 bases, and 15 bases lay between the germline ends. Per germline, CDR1 SGHTA and CDR2 FQGTGA. The CDR3 covers 16 residues. The CDR3 sequence is CASSSGQTTWANVLTF. Here the CDR3 DNA reads TGTGCCAGCAGCTCCGGGCAGACTACCTGGGCCAACGTCCTGACTTTC.

The V and J genes are TRBV18 and TRBJ2-3; D gene unclear. This CDR3 region has 15 residues. CDR1 is KGHSH and CDR2 is LQKENI in the germline V gene. V lost 0 bases and J lost 4, with 11 bases in between. CDR3 in DNA: TGTGCCAGCTCACCACCGATTGCGATGGCAGATACGCAGTATTTT. This sequence encodes CASSPPIAMADTQYF.

The chain joins TRBV20-1 to TRBJ2-7; no definite D call. This CDR3 comprises 11 residues. V was cut by 6 bases and J by 6 bases, with 12 bases left in between. Per germline, CDR1 DFQATT and CDR2 SNEGSKA (reference sequence). The CDR3 region is CSAAPRAEQYF. CDR3 DNA: TGCAGTGCGGCCCCCCGGGCCGAGCAGTACTTC.

This sequence joins TRBV10-3 and TRBJ2-3; 7 positions agree with TRBD2. The CDR3 consists of 15 residues. The junction had 8 bases not matched to a gene; V was cut back by 8 bases and J by 0 bases. Germline-derived CDR1 and CDR2 are ENHRY and SYGVKD. DNA for the CDR3: TGTGCCATCGCGCCTAGCGGAATTAGCACAGATACGCAGTATTTT. Its translation is CAIAPSGISTDTQYF.

The CDR3 reads CASSTPLDTRTTEAFF. The CDR3 DNA follows: TGCGCCAGCAGCACCCCCCTGGACACCCGCACCACTGAAGCTTTCTTT. The J gene is TRBJ1-1, the V gene TRBV5-1; possibly TRBD1 for D (5 bases). This CDR3 has 16 amino acids. V shed 4 bases and J shed 4 bases, with 20 bases lying between them. CDR1 SGHRS and CDR2 YFSETQ come from the germline V gene. The whole variable domain, filled in from reference TRBV5-1 and TRBJ1-1, reads KAGVTQTPRYLIKTRGQQVTLSCSPISGHRSVSWYQQTPGQGLQFLFEYFSETQRNKGNFPGRFSGRQFSNSRSEMNVSTLELGDSALYLCASSTPLDTRTTEAFFGQGTRLTVV.

This clonotype was counted a few times. This chain connects TRBV5-1 to TRBJ2-3, with 7 bases matching TRBD2. This CDR3 is built from 15 residues. Germline CDR1 reads SGHRS; CDR2 reads YFSETQ. Unmatched junction bases numbered 7, after V lost 0 bases and J lost 6 bases. CDR3 protein: CASSLESGVLDTQYF. The DNA for the CDR3 is TGCGCCAGCAGCTTGGAAAGCGGGGTGCTTGATACGCAGTATTTT.

The chain is built from TRBV4-2 and TRBJ2-1, with 7 bases matching TRBD2. The trim removed 0 bases at V and 12 bases at J, leaving 5 bases unmatched. The CDR3 covers 13 residues. CDR1 is LGHNA and CDR2 is YNFKEQ in the germline V gene. The CDR3 DNA follows: TGTGCCAGCAGCCAAGATCTGTGGGGGGGGCAGTTCTTC. Its protein product is CASSQDLWGGQFF.

This clonotype was counted a single time. The J gene is TRBJ2-1, the V gene TRBV18, with 15 positions matching TRBD2. Per germline, CDR1 KGHSH and CDR2 LQKENI. The J segment lost 7 bases and the V segment lost 3 bases, leaving 10 bases of the junction unmatched. The CDR3 has 18 amino acids. The CDR3 spells CASSPTGLAGGTGNEQFF. The CDR3, as DNA: TGTGCCAGCTCACCGACTGGACTAGCGGGGGGGACCGGGAATGAGCAGTTCTTC.

This clonotype was seen only a few times. The V call is TRBV5-1, the J call TRBJ1-6; D is ambiguous. The CDR3 totals 15 residues. Trimming removed 5 bases from V and 7 bases from J, with 16 bases in between. CDR1 SGHRS and CDR2 YFSETQ come from the germline V gene. Here the CDR3 DNA reads TGCGCCAGCAGTCAATACTCTAGCCGAAATTCACCCCTCCACTTT. It translates to CASSQYSSRNSPLHF.

The chain recombines TRBV29-1 with TRBJ1-3; a possible D gene is TRBD1 (6 bases). Germline V CDR1 and CDR2: SQVTM, ANQGSEA. This CDR3 has 13 amino acids. V was cut by 7 bases and J by 4 bases, with 14 bases left in between. The CDR3 reads CSALTGDGNTIYF. The CDR3 nucleotides are TGCAGCGCCCTGACAGGTGACGGAAACACCATATATTTT.

The rearrangement uses TRBV3-1 and TRBJ2-1, with D possibly TRBD2 on 5 matching bases. Trimming stripped 1 base from V and 8 bases from J, with 12 bases between. Germline values: CDR1 LGHDT, CDR2 YNNKEL (reference sequence). The CDR3 spans 14 residues. CDR3 sequence (DNA): TGTGCCAGCAGCCAAGTGAGGGCCGGAGATGAGCAGTTCTTC. It translates to CASSQVRAGDEQFF.

Here the CDR3 DNA reads TGTGCCAGCAGTTTCCTCTTTGGGGGCTACGAGCAGTACTTC. It translates to CASSFLFGGYEQYF. This sequence joins TRBV12-3 or TRBV12-4 and TRBJ2-7, with D perhaps being TRBD1 or TRBD2 (5 bases each). The germline V and J ends were trimmed by 3 bases and 3 bases, with 12 bases remaining between them. The CDR3 spans 14 residues.

This clonotype was detected many times. DNA of the CDR3: TGTGCCAGCAGCCCCGGGACATCAACGGCCGATACGCAGTATTTT. As protein: CASSPGTSTADTQYF. The chain uses TRBV12-3 or TRBV12-4 and TRBJ2-3, with D tentatively TRBD1 (6 bases). The CDR3 length is 15 residues. V was pared by 6 bases and J by 6 bases, with 19 bases between.

The chain joins TRBV10-3 to TRBJ2-3, with 11 bases that match TRBD2. CDR1 ENHRY and CDR2 SYGVKD come from the germline V gene. The CDR3 extends over 15 amino acids. The trim removed 6 bases at V and 9 bases at J, leaving 11 bases unmatched. CDR3 sequence reads: CAIRDLGTSGGTQYF. CDR3 nucleotide sequence: TGTGCCATCAGAGACCTCGGGACTAGCGGAGGAACGCAGTATTTT.

V and J are TRBV24-1 and TRBJ1-5; D unresolved. The CDR3 runs 13 residues. Germline CDR1 and CDR2: KGHDR and SFDVKD. The ends were cut back, 9 bases at V and 0 bases at J, with 8 bases in the middle. The CDR3 sequence: CATRGDSNQPQHF. Written as DNA, the CDR3 is TGTGCCACCCGTGGCGATAGCAATCAGCCCCAGCATTTT.

The chain links TRBV24-1 to TRBJ2-5; TRBD1 aligns across 9 bases. This CDR3 contains 15 residues. The junction had 7 bases not matched to a gene; V was cut back by 4 bases and J by 5 bases. From germline, CDR1 is KGHDR and CDR2 SFDVKD. The chain's CDR3 is CATSDLGQGMETQYF. As DNA, the CDR3 is TGTGCCACCAGTGACCTCGGACAGGGGATGGAGACCCAGTACTTC.